A single sample is the source of the 28 T cell receptor beta chains below, sequenced in a study of sequential checkpoint blockade in melanoma. Some clones are missing from TCRdb's copy, which holds only in-frame ones; the method was immunoSEQ multiplex PCR. Found here are more than 9,500 clones, roughly 80% of them singletons; the top ten hold approximately 17%. Regarding treatment: randomized to nivolumab then ipilimumab (arm A) or the reverse (arm B). Specimen: CD8+ T cells sorted from blood (inferred from file names), collected from a patient given nivolumab and ipilimumab in sequence. Receptors were obtained from a human donor with melanoma.

In its sample, this clone was seen once. J is TRBJ2-2 and V is TRBV7-8; D perhaps matches TRBD1 (5 bases). Germline V gives CDR1 SGHVS, CDR2 FQNEAQ. V was shortened by 1 base and J by 5 bases, with 14 bases between the two germline ends. This CDR3 spans 16 amino acids. The CDR3 bases are TGTGCCAGCAGCTTAGGGCAGGGCGCTCGGACCGGGGAGCTGTTTTTT. Residues: CASSLGQGARTGELFF.

The J gene is TRBJ2-1, the V gene TRBV2, with TRBD2 matching over 12 bases. CDR1 and CDR2 (germline): SNHLY, FYNNEI. Trimming at V came to 6 bases and at J to 9 bases, leaving 9 bases not matched to a gene. The CDR3 has 15 amino acids. The CDR3 protein is CASRETSGGFFEQFF. CDR3 DNA: TGTGCCAGCAGGGAGACTAGCGGGGGTTTCTTTGAGCAGTTCTTC.

Only a few counts were recorded for this clone. The chain recombines TRBV6-1 with TRBJ1-1, with 8 bases identical to TRBD1. Germline CDR1 MNHNS, CDR2 SASEGT. This CDR3 contains 15 residues. Germline trimming cut 4 bases from V and 8 bases from J; bases unmatched to any gene: 12. The chain's CDR3 is CASSVAGGYDKEAFF. Written as DNA, the CDR3 is TGTGCCAGCAGTGTTGCAGGGGGCTATGATAAAGAAGCTTTCTTT.

The chain recombines TRBV4-1 with TRBJ2-3, with D unresolved. CDR1 and CDR2 (germline): MGHRA, YSYEKL. This CDR3 region has 16 residues. V lost 0 bases, J lost 2 bases, and 12 bases lay in between. Here the CDR3 DNA reads TGCGCCAGCAGCCAAGAAAGAGACGGGTACACAGATACGCAGTATTTT. This codes for CASSQERDGYTDTQYF.

V and J are TRBV4-1 and TRBJ2-5; D may be TRBD1 (5 bases). V was cut by 0 bases and J by 4 bases, with 9 bases left in between. CDR3 length: 14 amino acids. CDR1 is MGHRA and CDR2 is YSYEKL in the germline V gene. In DNA, the CDR3 is TGCGCCAGCAGCCAAGACAGGGTTGGAGAGACCCAGTACTTC. As protein: CASSQDRVGETQYF.

A few counts support this clone. The chain uses TRBV5-8 and TRBJ1-1, with D possibly TRBD1 on 5 matching bases. Per the germline V gene, CDR1 is SGHTS and CDR2 is YDEGEE. The CDR3 has 12 amino acids. The V end lost 1 base, the J end lost 4 bases, and 5 bases lay between the germline ends. The CDR3 spells CASSLRGTEAFF. DNA for the CDR3: TGTGCCAGCAGCTTGAGGGGCACTGAAGCTTTCTTT.

The chain combines TRBV7-9 with TRBJ1-1, with D possibly being TRBD1 (5 bases). Germline V CDR1 and CDR2: SEHNR, FQNEAQ (reference sequence). This CDR3 comprises 12 residues. V was shortened by 5 bases and J by 10 bases, with 14 bases between the two germline ends. This CDR3 is CASSPQGRGAFF. DNA for the CDR3: TGTGCCAGCAGCCCCCAGGGAAGGGGAGCTTTCTTT.

J is TRBJ2-7 and V is TRBV7-9; TRBD1 might be the D (5 bases). CDR1 and CDR2 (germline): SEHNR, FQNEAQ (reference sequence). CDR3 length: 15 amino acids. The V end was cut by 1 base, the J end by 7 bases, with 17 bases between. In DNA, the CDR3 is TGTGCCAGCAGCTTAGAGGAGACAGTCCTATGGGAGCAGTACTTC. Its protein product is CASSLEETVLWEQYF.

J is TRBJ2-7 and V is TRBV7-9, with 7 positions matching TRBD1. The V segment lost 3 bases and the J segment 4 bases; nucleotides outside the gene matches: 6. CDR1 is SEHNR, CDR2 FQNEAQ, per germline (reference sequence). The CDR3 has 14 amino acids. In DNA form, the CDR3 reads TGTGCCAGCAGCTTCGCGACAGGGCTATACGAGCAGTACTTC. This translates into CASSFATGLYEQYF. Variable domain in full (rest from reference TRBV7-9 and TRBJ2-7): DTGVSQNPRHKITKRGQNVTFRCDPISEHNRLYWYRQTLGQGPEFLTYFQNEAQLEKSRLLSDRFSAERPKGSFSTLEIQRTEQGDSAMYLCASSFATGLYEQYFGPGTRLTVT.

J is TRBJ2-7 and V is TRBV4-2; 11 bases are shared with TRBD2. The CDR3 totals 16 residues. The junction had 9 bases not matched to a gene; V was cut back by 1 base and J by 7 bases. The germline gives CDR1 LGHNA, CDR2 YNFKEQ. The CDR3 sequence is CASSQVALAGGPEQYF. The CDR3 DNA is TGTGCCAGCAGCCAAGTGGCGCTAGCGGGAGGCCCAGAGCAGTACTTC.

The V gene is TRBV7-9, the J gene TRBJ1-1; no clear D. V lost 3 bases to trimming and J lost 5 bases, with 22 bases between them. The CDR3 is 17 amino acids. Looked up from germline, CDR1 is SEHNR and CDR2 is FQNEAQ (reference sequence). The CDR3: CASSLLSKPIPRTEAFF. CDR3 bases: TGTGCCAGCAGCTTGCTCTCTAAACCAATTCCAAGAACTGAAGCTTTCTTT.

The rearrangement links TRBV19 to TRBJ2-3; 9 bases line up with TRBD2. This CDR3 is 14 amino acids long. Losses at the gene ends were 3 bases for V and 6 bases for J; bases not matched to a gene: 4. From germline, CDR1 is LNHDA and CDR2 SQIVND (reference sequence). The CDR3 coding sequence is TGTGCCAGTAGTATTGTGAGCGGGGGGGATACGCAGTATTTT. It yields the protein CASSIVSGGDTQYF.

DNA of the CDR3: TGTGCCAGCAGCGTAAGGGGGGGGTCAAGCTCTGGAAACACCATATATTTT. Encoded protein: CASSVRGGSSSGNTIYF. V and J are TRBV9 and TRBJ1-3; a possible D gene is TRBD1 (6 bases). Trimming removed 1 base from V and 0 bases from J, with 14 bases in between. Looked up from germline, CDR1 is SGDLS and CDR2 is YYNGEE. This CDR3 contains 17 residues.

This clone was recorded once. The chain combines TRBV7-9 with TRBJ1-1; 9 positions match TRBD1. The trim removed 5 bases at V and 3 bases at J, leaving 7 bases unmatched. CDR1 and CDR2 from the germline V gene are SEHNR and FQNEAQ (reference sequence). The CDR3 runs 15 residues. The CDR3 reads CASSAGQGADTEAFF. DNA of the CDR3: TGTGCCAGCAGCGCGGGACAGGGAGCAGACACTGAAGCTTTCTTT. Combining the CDR3 with reference TRBV7-9 and TRBJ1-1 gives the whole variable domain DTGVSQNPRHKITKRGQNVTFRCDPISEHNRLYWYRQTLGQGPEFLTYFQNEAQLEKSRLLSDRFSAERPKGSFSTLEIQRTEQGDSAMYLCASSAGQGADTEAFFGQGTRLTVV.

This clone occurred a few times. The rearrangement uses TRBV4-2 and TRBJ2-1, with TRBD2 identical over 7 bases. The CDR3 totals 16 residues. V lost 6 bases to trimming and J lost 2 bases; unmatched junction nucleotides: 10. CDR1 and CDR2 from the germline V gene are LGHNA and YNFKEQ. DNA of the CDR3: TGTGCCAGCAGACCGTCGGTGGCGGGGGCCTACAATGAGCAGTTCTTC. It encodes CASRPSVAGAYNEQFF.

This clone has only one observation. V is TRBV2 and J is TRBJ2-3; weak D call: TRBD1 (6 bases). The CDR3 runs 15 residues. CDR1 and CDR2 (germline): SNHLY, FYNNEI. The germline V and J ends were trimmed by 1 base and 5 bases, with 13 bases remaining between them. CDR3 sequence: CASSEDEGERDTQYF. In nucleotides, the CDR3 is TGTGCCAGCAGTGAAGACGAGGGGGAGAGAGATACGCAGTATTTT.

This clone was picked up one time. The chain carries TRBV27 and TRBJ1-4; D remains ambiguous. Trimming pared 2 bases from V and 5 bases from J, leaving 6 bases between. This CDR3 contains 13 residues. Germline-derived CDR1 and CDR2 are MNHEY and SMNVEV (reference sequence). The CDR3 loop is CASSLNGNEKLFF. In DNA form, the CDR3 reads TGTGCCAGCAGTTTAAACGGGAATGAAAAACTGTTTTTT.

This chain joins TRBV27 and TRBJ2-1; 7 bases are shared with TRBD2. CDR1 and CDR2 from the germline V gene are MNHEY and SMNVEV (reference sequence). Unmatched junction bases numbered 4, after V lost 2 bases and J lost 9 bases. This CDR3 contains 13 residues. CDR3 protein: CASSLGGGGEQFF. As DNA, the CDR3 is TGTGCCAGCAGTTTAGGCGGGGGTGGTGAGCAGTTCTTC.

The chain employs TRBV7-9 and TRBJ1-5; 7 bases agree with TRBD1. The CDR3 loop spans 15 amino acids. The germline gives CDR1 SEHNR, CDR2 FQNEAQ (reference sequence). V lost 5 bases to trimming and J lost 8 bases; unmatched junction nucleotides: 12. The CDR3 loop reads CASSHGQASLEPQHF. CDR3 DNA: TGTGCCAGCAGCCACGGACAGGCAAGTCTGGAGCCCCAGCATTTT.

This clone was seen a handful of times. The J gene is TRBJ1-2, the V gene TRBV25-1, with 7 bases fitting TRBD1. The V and J ends lost 4 bases and 2 bases, in that order; junction bases with no gene match: 7. There are 15 residues in the CDR3. CDR1 is MGHDK, CDR2 SYGVNS, per germline. The CDR3 protein is CASSGLQGMNYGYTF. In DNA form, the CDR3 reads TGTGCCAGCAGTGGCTTACAGGGGATGAACTATGGCTACACCTTC.

This clone was detected a few times. The chain uses TRBV9 and TRBJ2-1; D gene ambiguous. CDR1 SGDLS and CDR2 YYNGEE come from the germline V gene. Between the trimmed V and J ends, which lost 5 bases and 0 bases, there was a span of 12 bases. The CDR3 extends over 15 amino acids. CDR3 in DNA: TGTGCCAGCAGTGTTGCGGAAAGCTCCTACAATGAGCAGTTCTTC. Encoded protein: CASSVAESSYNEQFF.

Details on this clone: One end of the junction is discordant with germline, which a read error may explain. Other DNA sequences of this sample code for an identical CDR3. The chain has TRBV7-9 and TRBJ2-7, with a weak D call TRBD2 (5 bases). The CDR3 covers 12 residues. Germline V CDR1 and CDR2: SEHNR, FQNEAQ (reference sequence). The CDR3 nucleotides are TGTGCCAGCAGCTTCCCGGGAAGCGAGCAGTATTTC. The encoded protein is CASSFPGSEQYF.

The chain links TRBV4-1 to TRBJ2-3; no firm D call. V was clipped by 4 bases and J by 0 bases, with 8 bases between them. CDR1 and CDR2 (germline): MGHRA, YSYEKL. The CDR3 consists of 14 residues. The DNA for the CDR3 is TGCGCCAGCAGCCCCCGAACTAGCACAGATACGCAGTATTTT. This gives the protein CASSPRTSTDTQYF.

The V call is TRBV27, the J call TRBJ2-6; D gene uncertain. The CDR3 totals 13 residues. Germline V gives CDR1 MNHEY, CDR2 SMNVEV (reference sequence). Trimming took 3 bases from V and 2 from J, leaving 2 bases between them. Here the CDR3 reads CASSFAGANVLTF. The CDR3 DNA follows: TGTGCCAGCAGTTTCGCTGGGGCCAACGTCCTGACTTTC. Combining the CDR3 with reference TRBV27 and TRBJ2-6 gives the whole variable domain EAQVTQNPRYLITVTGKKLTVTCSQNMNHEYMSWYRQDPGLGLRQIYYSMNVEVTDKGDVPEGYKVSRKEKRNFPLILESPSPNQTSLYFCASSFAGANVLTFGAGSRLTVL.

On this clone: In the same sample, other DNA sequences code for this CDR3. V is TRBV6-5 and J is TRBJ1-1, with TRBD1 matching 9 bases. The germline V gene has CDR1 MNHEY and CDR2 SVGAGI. This CDR3 is 15 amino acids long. The junction had 4 bases not matched to a gene; V was cut back by 3 bases and J by 2 bases. In DNA form, the CDR3 reads TGTGCCAGCAGTTATTTGACAGGGGGTAACACTGAAGCTTTCTTT. Translated: CASSYLTGGNTEAFF.

The rearrangement joins TRBV7-2 to TRBJ1-2; D unclear. Trimming removed 3 bases at V and 5 bases at J, with 10 bases between. There are 13 residues in the CDR3. Germline CDR1 reads SGHTA; CDR2 reads FQGNSA. In DNA form, the CDR3 reads TGTGCCAGCAGCTTGCGGGGTTCGTATGGCTACACCTTC. The encoded protein is CASSLRGSYGYTF.

The CDR3 bases are TGTGCCAGCAGTTTGACCGGGCCCGGGGGGGCGAACACTGAAGCTTTCTTT. It encodes CASSLTGPGGANTEAFF. The rearrangement links TRBV28 to TRBJ1-1, with D possibly being TRBD1 (6 bases). The CDR3 covers 17 residues. V dropped 3 bases and J dropped 1 base, with 18 bases sitting between them. Germline V gene lookup returns CDR1 MDHEN and CDR2 SYDVKM.

This rearrangement joins TRBV27 to TRBJ2-1; a possible D gene is TRBD1 (6 bases). Germline CDR1 reads MNHEY; CDR2 reads SMNVEV (reference sequence). There are 14 residues in the CDR3. V lost 5 bases and J lost 3, with 11 bases in between. CDR3 in DNA: TGTGCCAGCAGTCCGGCAGGGGTCTACAATGAGCAGTTCTTC. It translates to CASSPAGVYNEQFF.